Sequencing of this T cell receptor (beta chain) was carried out in a study of shared clonotypes between healthy human individuals. As to this clone: Other nucleotide sequences from this sample produce the same CDR3.

Naive CD8 populations comprised CD45RO-negative cells positively selected for CCR7, excluding terminally differentiated effector memory CD45RA+ cells. Once extracted for a subset, genomic DNA was divided evenly among several immunoSEQ plates. The method was immunoSEQ multiplex PCR; TCRdb's version includes in-frame clones alone and lacks a portion of them. The sample includes almost 700,000 clones, 92% seen only once; the top ten take 24%. This sequence originates from a man in his thirties or forties in good health. The sequenced sample was naive CD8+ T cells sorted from blood.

The CDR3 reads CASSLVAGSSYNEQFF. The CDR3 region has the DNA TGTGCCAGCAGCTTAGTCGCCGGGAGCTCCTACAATGAGCAGTTCTTC. V is TRBV7-9 and J is TRBJ2-1, with D perhaps matching TRBD2 (6 bases). CDR1 and CDR2 from the germline V gene are SEHNR and FQNEAQ (reference sequence). The CDR3 has 16 residues. Trimming stripped 1 base from V and 0 bases from J, with 10 bases between. Using reference TRBV7-9 and TRBJ2-1 for the parts outside the CDR3, the full variable domain is DTGVSQNPRHKITKRGQNVTFRCDPISEHNRLYWYRQTLGQGPEFLTYFQNEAQLEKSRLLSDRFSAERPKGSFSTLEIQRTEQGDSAMYLCASSLVAGSSYNEQFFGPGTRLTVL.